This T cell receptor beta chain was obtained from a study of immune cell composition in non-small cell lung cancer. Study details: Lung adenocarcinoma or squamous carcinoma made up most tumours.

Germline CDR1 is WSHSY and CDR2 is SAAADI. Trimming took off 6 bases at V and 5 bases at J, with 15 bases between the two ends. This CDR3 contains 14 residues. Normal lung was sampled as far from the tumour as possible, at least 3 cm. Note on this clone: Its antigen is as yet unknown.

Sequencing was performed with immunoSEQ multiplex PCR; in TCRdb, only in-frame clones are kept and a portion is missing. The sample lists 710 or so clones, 72% occurring once. Study results and caveats: Squamous carcinomas (approximately 75%) more often had tumour-associated clones >0.5% than adenocarcinomas (roughly 33%). Adenocarcinomas with higher top tumour-associated clone frequency had more reactive TILs.

The V call is TRBV10-2, the J call TRBJ2-3; tentatively, D is TRBD2 (7 bases). This TCR derives from a human donor with non-small cell lung cancer. Input material: non-adjacent lung tissue. CDR3 sequence reads: CASRKGGLEDTQYF. CDR3 nucleotides: TGCGCCAGCAGGAAGGGGGGGCTCGAAGATACGCAGTATTTT.